This note documents a single TCR beta chain sequence. Its antigen is not known. The sample originates from a study of T cells after yellow fever vaccination. Broader study findings: CD4 and CD8 compartments shared a small share of clonotypes, likely from convergent recombination.

The germline CDR1 and CDR2 sequences are MNHEY and SVGEGT. This CDR3 has 13 amino acids. Between the trimmed V and J ends, which lost 4 bases and 7 bases, there was a span of 14 bases. Conversion of TCR transcripts into cDNA relied on 5'RACE template switching, which added a universal primer site and UMIs. TCRdb reprocessed the 5' RACE reads via MiXCR and lists one record per CDR3 protein. This sample has about 330,000 distinct CDR3 sequences, with about 6.6% found just once. The chain couples TRBV6-2 or TRBV6-3 to TRBJ2-7; a possible D gene is TRBD2 (5 bases). The origin of this receptor is a man between 18 and 35 years old who received the YFV17D yellow fever vaccine. The sequences come from PBMCs, collected around 45 days after the first yellow fever vaccination. The CDR3 DNA follows: TGTGCCAGCAGTTGGGGAGCTGGGTCAGAGCAGTACTTC. It is translated as CASSWGAGSEQYF.